The 13 T cell receptor beta chains below come from one sample, sequenced in a study of identical twins. One entry per CDR3 protein results from TCRdb running MiXCR on the 5' RACE reads. This table has nearly 900,000 distinct CDR3 sequences, roughly 12% appearing once. These data are also associated with another study on yellow fever vaccine responses in identical twins.

Sequencing was done on a sample of PBMCs. Source of these receptors: a woman younger than 35 in good health.

The V and J genes are TRBV6-2 or TRBV6-3 and TRBJ2-5, with D possibly being TRBD1 (6 bases). The CDR3 loop spans 16 amino acids. Trimming took 5 bases from V and 2 from J, leaving 18 bases between them. CDR1 is MNHEY, CDR2 SVGEGT, per germline. CDR3 bases: TGTGCCAGCAGTCCCCGATGGCAGGGGTATCAAGAGACCCAGTACTTC. It codes for CASSPRWQGYQETQYF.

The J gene is TRBJ2-2, the V gene TRBV11-2; D gene ambiguous. The CDR3 contains 16 residues. The ends were cut back, 5 bases at V and 1 base at J, with 14 bases in the middle. CDR1 SGHAT and CDR2 FQNNGV come from the germline V gene. The CDR3 loop reads CASSPFVGVNTGELFF. The CDR3 coding sequence is TGTGCCAGCAGCCCGTTTGTAGGAGTGAACACCGGGGAGCTGTTTTTT.

CDR3 nucleotide sequence: TGTGCCAGCAGCTATGTTTACACCGGGGAGCTGTTTTTT. As protein: CASSYVYTGELFF. The rearrangement uses TRBV7-9 and TRBJ2-2; D gene ambiguous. V shed 4 bases and J shed 3 bases, with 6 bases lying between them. This CDR3 is built from 13 residues. The germline V gene encodes CDR1 SEHNR and CDR2 FQNEAQ (reference sequence). Based on the CDR3 plus reference TRBV7-9 and TRBJ2-2, the full variable domain is DTGVSQNPRHKITKRGQNVTFRCDPISEHNRLYWYRQTLGQGPEFLTYFQNEAQLEKSRLLSDRFSAERPKGSFSTLEIQRTEQGDSAMYLCASSYVYTGELFFGEGSRLTVL.

This clonotype was counted a few times. The CDR3 loop reads CASSTEVLNEQFF. CDR3 DNA sequence: TGCGCCAGCAGCACCGAGGTTCTCAATGAGCAGTTCTTC. V is TRBV5-1 and J is TRBJ2-1; D not resolved. The CDR3 is 13 amino acids. Germline CDR1 SGHRS, CDR2 YFSETQ. V lost 4 bases and J 6 bases, leaving 11 bases between the germline ends.

CDR3 nucleotides: TGCAGTGCTAGAAGGGGCGGGGGCCGCACAGATACGCAGTATTTT. Translation: CSARRGGGRTDTQYF. The J gene is TRBJ2-3, the V gene TRBV20-1, with D possibly matching TRBD2 (7 bases). The V gene lost 2 bases and the J gene lost 1 base, with 13 bases spanning the gap. Per germline, CDR1 DFQATT and CDR2 SNEGSKA (reference sequence). The CDR3 consists of 15 residues.

This clonotype was observed a handful of times. The J gene is TRBJ2-4, the V gene TRBV29-1, with TRBD2 identical over 7 bases. CDR1 is SQVTM and CDR2 is ANQGSEA in the germline V gene. With 6 bases clipped from V and 1 base from J, the junction kept 12 bases outside the gene matches. The CDR3 has 16 residues. In DNA form, the CDR3 reads TGCAGCGTAGGATTCCGGGACTATCGTGCCAAAAACATTCAGTACTTC. Its translation is CSVGFRDYRAKNIQYF.

This clonotype was seen a handful of times. The J gene is TRBJ1-1, the V gene TRBV12-3 or TRBV12-4; the D is unclear. The ends were cut back, 6 bases at V and 3 bases at J, with 23 bases in the middle. The CDR3 covers 17 residues. The CDR3 DNA reads as TGTGCCAGCAGCACGACCGGGCCACCACGGACGGACACTGAAGCTTTCTTT. Translation: CASSTTGPPRTDTEAFF.

This clonotype was detected a few times. The V and J genes are TRBV29-1 and TRBJ2-4; D is perhaps TRBD2 (6 bases). The CDR3 runs 14 residues. V lost 7 bases and J 8 bases, leaving 21 bases between the germline ends. Germline CDR1 and CDR2: SQVTM and ANQGSEA. The chain's CDR3 is CSARLVGSVDIQYF. The CDR3 nucleotides are TGCAGCGCCAGACTAGTGGGGAGTGTAGACATTCAGTACTTC.

This clonotype was seen many times. The V gene is TRBV20-1, the J gene TRBJ1-3, with D possibly TRBD1 on 5 matching bases. Per the germline V gene, CDR1 is DFQATT and CDR2 is SNEGSKA (reference sequence). V lost 5 bases and J lost 1, with 12 bases in between. This CDR3 is built from 14 residues. CDR3 nucleotide sequence: TGCAGTGCTCAAAAACAGGCGTCTGGAAACACCATATATTTT. The encoded protein is CSAQKQASGNTIYF.

In its sample, this clonotype was seen a few times. This chain connects TRBV15 to TRBJ1-4; D uncertain. CDR1 is LNHNV, CDR2 YYDKDF, per germline (reference sequence). V shed 8 bases and J shed 0 bases, with 10 bases lying between them. This CDR3 spans 14 amino acids. CDR3 residues: CATRSGATNEKLFF. As DNA, the CDR3 is TGTGCCACCCGAAGTGGGGCAACTAATGAAAAACTGTTTTTT.

This clonotype appeared many times. The rearrangement links TRBV5-5 to TRBJ1-2; D is unclear. CDR3 length: 16 amino acids. Germline values: CDR1 SGHKS, CDR2 YYEKEE (reference sequence). Trimming removed 3 bases at V and 0 bases at J, with 15 bases between. The DNA for the CDR3 is TGTGCCAGCAGCTCCTGGACGGAGACCACTAACTATGGCTACACCTTC. Its protein product is CASSSWTETTNYGYTF.

This clonotype has a count of ten or more. V and J are TRBV5-1 and TRBJ1-2; D is unclear. V shed 0 bases and J shed 3 bases, with 9 bases lying between them. CDR1 and CDR2 from the germline V gene are SGHRS and YFSETQ. CDR3 length: 14 residues. CDR3 in amino acids: CASSLVGSDYGYTF. In DNA form, the CDR3 reads TGCGCCAGCAGCTTGGTAGGGAGCGACTATGGCTACACCTTC.

This sequence joins TRBV20-1 and TRBJ2-1; D gene uncertain. The germline V gene has CDR1 DFQATT and CDR2 SNEGSKA (reference sequence). V dropped 3 bases and J dropped 4 bases, with 13 bases sitting between them. The CDR3 is 14 amino acids. The CDR3 nucleotides read TGCAGTGCTAGCCCCTCGGTGGCGTACAATGAGCAGTTCTTC. Protein sequence: CSASPSVAYNEQFF.